Sequencing of this T cell receptor beta chain was carried out in a study of OX40 agonist ivuxolimab in advanced cancers. The overall study: With ivuxolimab, an agonistic anti-OX40 (CD134) antibody, patients were treated.

This clone appeared once. Sequencing was performed with immunoSEQ multiplex PCR; in TCRdb, only in-frame clones are kept and a portion is missing. The sample has fewer than 30,000 clones, approximately 84% seen once. After removal of 10 bases from V and 8 bases from J, the junction contained 7 bases not matched to a gene. CDR3 size: 14 residues. Germline CDR1 is ENHRY and CDR2 is SYGVKD. The starting material was CD4+ or CD8+ T cells sorted from blood, obtained in a trial of the OX40 agonist ivuxolimab. This clonotype was obtained from an adult with an advanced solid tumor such as melanoma, head and neck, liver or kidney cancer. The V gene is TRBV10-3, the J gene TRBJ2-2; TRBD2 matches 13 bases. The CDR3 here is CASKLAGGPGELFF. CDR3 DNA: TGTGCCAGCAAACTAGCGGGAGGGCCTGGGGAGCTGTTTTTT.